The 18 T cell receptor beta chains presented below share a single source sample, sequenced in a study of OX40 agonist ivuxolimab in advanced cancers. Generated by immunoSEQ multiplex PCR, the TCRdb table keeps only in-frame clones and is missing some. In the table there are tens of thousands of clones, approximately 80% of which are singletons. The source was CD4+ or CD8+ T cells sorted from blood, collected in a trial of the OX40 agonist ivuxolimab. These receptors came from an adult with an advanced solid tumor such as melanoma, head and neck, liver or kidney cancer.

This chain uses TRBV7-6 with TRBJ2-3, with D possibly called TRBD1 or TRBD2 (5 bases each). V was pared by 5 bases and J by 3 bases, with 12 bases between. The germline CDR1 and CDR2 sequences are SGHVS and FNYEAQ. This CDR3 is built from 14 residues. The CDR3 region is CASSPEWGTDTQYF. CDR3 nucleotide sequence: TGTGCCAGCAGCCCCGAGTGGGGGACAGATACGCAGTATTTT.

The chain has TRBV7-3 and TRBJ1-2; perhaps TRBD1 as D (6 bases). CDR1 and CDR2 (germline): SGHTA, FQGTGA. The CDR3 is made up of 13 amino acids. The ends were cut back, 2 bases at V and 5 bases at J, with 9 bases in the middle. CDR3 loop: CASSLGTSYGYTF. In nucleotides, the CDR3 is TGTGCCAGCAGCTTAGGGACATCTTATGGCTACACCTTC.

The CDR3 DNA reads as TGTGCCAGCAGGGGACAGGGGGCGTTTGGCTACACCTTC. This encodes CASRGQGAFGYTF. This chain joins TRBV6-1 and TRBJ1-2; 12 bases match TRBD1. Germline V lookup: CDR1 MNHNS, CDR2 SASEGT. This CDR3 region has 13 residues. The junction had 3 bases not matched to a gene; V was cut back by 6 bases and J by 7 bases.

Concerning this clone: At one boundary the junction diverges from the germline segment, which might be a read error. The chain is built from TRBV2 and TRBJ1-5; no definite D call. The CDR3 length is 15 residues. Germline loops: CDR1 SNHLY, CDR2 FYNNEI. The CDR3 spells CASREGSSFNQPQHF. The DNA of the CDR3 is TGTGCCAGCAGAGAAGGGTCGTCCTTCAATCAGCCCCAGCATTTT.

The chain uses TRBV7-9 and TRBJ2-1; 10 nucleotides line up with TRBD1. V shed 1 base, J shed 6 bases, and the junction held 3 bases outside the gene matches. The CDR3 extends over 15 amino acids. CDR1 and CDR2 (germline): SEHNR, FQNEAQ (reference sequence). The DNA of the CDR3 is TGTGCCAGCAGCTTAGGACAGGGGGCCAGCAATGAGCAGTTCTTC. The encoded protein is CASSLGQGASNEQFF.

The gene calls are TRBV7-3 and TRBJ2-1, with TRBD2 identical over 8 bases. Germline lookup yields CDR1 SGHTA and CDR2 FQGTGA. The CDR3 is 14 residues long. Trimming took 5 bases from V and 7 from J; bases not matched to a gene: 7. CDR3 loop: CASSPAGGGNEQFF. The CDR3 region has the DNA TGTGCCAGCAGCCCGGCGGGCGGGGGGAATGAGCAGTTCTTC.

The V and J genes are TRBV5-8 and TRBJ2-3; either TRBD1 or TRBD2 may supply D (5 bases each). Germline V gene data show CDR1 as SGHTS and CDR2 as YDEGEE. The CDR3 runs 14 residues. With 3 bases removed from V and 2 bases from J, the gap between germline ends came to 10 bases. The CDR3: CASSWDGATDTQYF. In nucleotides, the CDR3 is TGTGCCAGCAGCTGGGACGGAGCCACAGATACGCAGTATTTT.

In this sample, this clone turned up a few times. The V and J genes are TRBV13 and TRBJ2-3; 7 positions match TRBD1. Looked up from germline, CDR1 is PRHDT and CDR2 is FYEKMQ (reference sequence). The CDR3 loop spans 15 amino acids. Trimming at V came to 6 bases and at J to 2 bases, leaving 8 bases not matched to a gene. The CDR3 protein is CASSEGALYTDTQYF. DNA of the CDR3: TGTGCCAGCAGTGAGGGGGCCCTTTACACAGATACGCAGTATTTT.

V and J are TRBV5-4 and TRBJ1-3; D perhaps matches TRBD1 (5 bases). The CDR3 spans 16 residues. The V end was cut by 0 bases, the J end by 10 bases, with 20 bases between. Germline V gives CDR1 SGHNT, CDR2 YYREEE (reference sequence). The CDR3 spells CASSLGNPGTQTTIYF. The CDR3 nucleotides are TGTGCCAGCAGCTTGGGGAACCCGGGGACTCAAACTACCATATATTTT.

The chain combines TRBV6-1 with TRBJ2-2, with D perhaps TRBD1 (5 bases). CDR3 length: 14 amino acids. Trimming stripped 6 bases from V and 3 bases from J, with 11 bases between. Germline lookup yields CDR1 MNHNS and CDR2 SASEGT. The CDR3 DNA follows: TGTGCCAGCAGGGTTGACAGTTACACCGGGGAGCTGTTTTTT. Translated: CASRVDSYTGELFF.

The CDR3 reads CASSHMTSNLYGYTF. The CDR3 DNA sequence: TGTGCCAGCAGCCATATGACCAGTAACCTCTATGGCTACACCTTC. The J gene is TRBJ1-2, the V gene TRBV14; no definite D call. Deletions cut 3 bases from V and 4 bases from J, with 15 bases between. The CDR3 is made up of 15 amino acids. Germline CDR1 SGHDN, CDR2 FVKESK.

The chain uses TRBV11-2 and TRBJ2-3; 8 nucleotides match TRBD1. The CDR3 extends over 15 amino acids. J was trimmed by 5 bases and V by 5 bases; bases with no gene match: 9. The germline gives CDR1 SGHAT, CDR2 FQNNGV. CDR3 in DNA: TGTGCCAGCAGCCCCTGGACAGGGATTGGAGATACGCAGTATTTT. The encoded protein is CASSPWTGIGDTQYF.

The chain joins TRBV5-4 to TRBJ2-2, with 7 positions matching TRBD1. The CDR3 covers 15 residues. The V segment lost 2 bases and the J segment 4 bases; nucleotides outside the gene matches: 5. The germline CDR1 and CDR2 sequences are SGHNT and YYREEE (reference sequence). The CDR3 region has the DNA TGTGCCAGCAGCTTTAGGGGGCAGGGCACCGGGGAGCTGTTTTTT. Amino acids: CASSFRGQGTGELFF.

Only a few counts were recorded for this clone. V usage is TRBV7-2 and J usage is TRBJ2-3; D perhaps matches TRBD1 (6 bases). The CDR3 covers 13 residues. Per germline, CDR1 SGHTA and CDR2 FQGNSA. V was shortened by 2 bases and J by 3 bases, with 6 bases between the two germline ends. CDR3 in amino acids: CASSLTGTDTQYF. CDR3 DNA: TGTGCCAGCAGCTTAACAGGGACAGATACGCAGTATTTT.

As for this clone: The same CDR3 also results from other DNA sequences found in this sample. DNA of the CDR3: TGTGCCAGCAGCTTTGGCTCCCCGGGAAGTGAGCAGTACTTC. Protein: CASSFGSPGSEQYF. The rearrangement joins TRBV7-3 to TRBJ2-7; D possibly corresponds to TRBD2 (5 bases). The CDR3 is 14 residues long. Germline V gene data show CDR1 as SGHTA and CDR2 as FQGTGA. The V end was cut by 3 bases, the J end by 7 bases, with 16 bases between.

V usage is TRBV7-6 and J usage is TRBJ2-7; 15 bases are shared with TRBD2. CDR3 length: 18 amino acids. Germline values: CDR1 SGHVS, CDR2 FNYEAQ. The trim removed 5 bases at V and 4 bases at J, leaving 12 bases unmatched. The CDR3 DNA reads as TGTGCCAGCAGCATCGGACTAGCGGGGGGGAAGGAGGCGTACGAGCAGTACTTC. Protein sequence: CASSIGLAGGKEAYEQYF.

CDR3 sequence reads: CASSEAPLRAYNEQFF. The CDR3 nucleotides read TGTGCCAGCAGTGAAGCACCCCTGAGGGCCTACAATGAGCAGTTCTTC. The V gene is TRBV6-1, the J gene TRBJ2-1; weak D call: TRBD2 (5 bases). Germline assignment: CDR1 MNHNS and CDR2 SASEGT. This CDR3 has 16 amino acids. The V end lost 0 bases, the J end lost 2 bases, and 11 bases lay between the germline ends.

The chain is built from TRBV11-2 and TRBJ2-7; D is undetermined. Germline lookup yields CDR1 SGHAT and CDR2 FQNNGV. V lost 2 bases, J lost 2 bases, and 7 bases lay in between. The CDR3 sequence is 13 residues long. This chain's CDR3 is CASSLQTAYEQYF. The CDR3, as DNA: TGTGCCAGCAGCTTACAGACGGCCTACGAGCAGTACTTC.